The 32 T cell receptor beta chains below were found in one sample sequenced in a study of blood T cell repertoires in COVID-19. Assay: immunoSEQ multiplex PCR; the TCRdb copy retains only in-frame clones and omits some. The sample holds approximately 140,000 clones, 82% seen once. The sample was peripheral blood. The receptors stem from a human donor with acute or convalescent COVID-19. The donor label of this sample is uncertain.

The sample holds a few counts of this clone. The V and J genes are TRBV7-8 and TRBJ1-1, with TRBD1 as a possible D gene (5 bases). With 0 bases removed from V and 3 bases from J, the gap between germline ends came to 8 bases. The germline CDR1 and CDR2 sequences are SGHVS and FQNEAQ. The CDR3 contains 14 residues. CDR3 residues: CASSLAAGYTEAFF. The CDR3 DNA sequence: TGTGCCAGCAGCTTAGCAGCAGGGTACACTGAAGCTTTCTTT. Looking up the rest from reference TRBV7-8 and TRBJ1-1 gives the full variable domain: GAGVSQSPRYKVAKRGQDVALRCDPISGHVSLFWYQQALGQGPEFLTYFQNEAQLDKSGLPSDRFFAERPEGSVSTLKIQRTQQEDSAVYLCASSLAAGYTEAFFGQGTRLTVV.

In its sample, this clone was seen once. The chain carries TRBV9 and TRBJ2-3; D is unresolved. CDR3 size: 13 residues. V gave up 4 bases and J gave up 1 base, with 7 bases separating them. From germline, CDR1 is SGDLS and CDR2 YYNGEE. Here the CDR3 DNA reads TGTGCCAGCAGCTCCCGGGGCACAGATACGCAGTATTTT. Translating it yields CASSSRGTDTQYF.

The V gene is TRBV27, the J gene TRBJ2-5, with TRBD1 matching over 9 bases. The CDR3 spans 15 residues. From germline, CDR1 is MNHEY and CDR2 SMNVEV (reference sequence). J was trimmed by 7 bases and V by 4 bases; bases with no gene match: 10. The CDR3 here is CASSYRGDRDRTQYF. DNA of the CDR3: TGTGCCAGCAGTTACAGGGGGGACAGGGATAGGACCCAGTACTTC.

This CDR3 is CASSSSQTRSYQETQYF. DNA for the CDR3: TGTGCCAGCAGCTCATCCCAGACTAGATCGTACCAAGAGACCCAGTACTTC. V usage is TRBV13 and J usage is TRBJ2-5; possibly TRBD2 for D (6 bases). The germline V gene encodes CDR1 PRHDT and CDR2 FYEKMQ (reference sequence). V dropped 4 bases and J dropped 0 bases, with 18 bases sitting between them. The length of the CDR3 is 17 residues.

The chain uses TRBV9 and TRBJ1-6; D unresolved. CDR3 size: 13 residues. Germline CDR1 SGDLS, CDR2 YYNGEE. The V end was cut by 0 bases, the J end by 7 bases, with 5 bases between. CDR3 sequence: CASSVAGNSPLHF. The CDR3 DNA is TGTGCCAGCAGCGTAGCCGGGAATTCACCCCTCCACTTT.

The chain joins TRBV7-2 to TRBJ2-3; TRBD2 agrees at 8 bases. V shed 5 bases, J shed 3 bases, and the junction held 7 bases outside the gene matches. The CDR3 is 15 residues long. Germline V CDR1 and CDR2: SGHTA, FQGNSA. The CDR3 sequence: CASSPNAGGTDTQYF. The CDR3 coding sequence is TGTGCCAGCAGCCCCAACGCGGGGGGAACAGATACGCAGTATTTT.

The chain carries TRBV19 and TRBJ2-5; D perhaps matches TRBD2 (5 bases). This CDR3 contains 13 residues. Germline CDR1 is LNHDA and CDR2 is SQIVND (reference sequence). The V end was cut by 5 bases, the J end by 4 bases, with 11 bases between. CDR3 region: CASSVQGRETQYF. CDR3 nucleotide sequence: TGTGCCAGTAGTGTTCAAGGGAGAGAGACCCAGTACTTC.

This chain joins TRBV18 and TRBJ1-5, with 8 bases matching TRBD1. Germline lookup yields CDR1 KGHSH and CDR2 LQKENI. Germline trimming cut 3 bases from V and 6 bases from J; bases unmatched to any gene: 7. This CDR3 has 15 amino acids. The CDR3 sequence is CASSPQGAPFQPQHF. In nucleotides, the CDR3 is TGTGCCAGCTCACCGCAGGGGGCGCCCTTTCAGCCCCAGCATTTT.

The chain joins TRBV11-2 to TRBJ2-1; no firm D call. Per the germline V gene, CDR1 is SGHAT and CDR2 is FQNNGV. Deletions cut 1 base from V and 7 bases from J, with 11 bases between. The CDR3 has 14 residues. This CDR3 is CASSLGSFPNEQFF. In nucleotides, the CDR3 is TGTGCCAGCAGCTTAGGGAGTTTTCCGAATGAGCAGTTCTTC.

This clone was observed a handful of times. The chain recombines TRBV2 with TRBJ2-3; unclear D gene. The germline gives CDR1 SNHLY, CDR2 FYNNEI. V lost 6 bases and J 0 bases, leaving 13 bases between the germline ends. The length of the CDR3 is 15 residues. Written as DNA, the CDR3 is TGTGCCAGCAGGGCCAGGCAAATAAGCACAGATACGCAGTATTTT. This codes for CASRARQISTDTQYF.

The CDR3 nucleotides are TGCGCCAGCAGCGTCGGACTAAGCAATCAGCCCCAGCATTTT. It translates to CASSVGLSNQPQHF. This chain joins TRBV5-1 and TRBJ1-5; D unresolved. The germline gives CDR1 SGHRS, CDR2 YFSETQ. Deletions cut 4 bases from V and 1 base from J, with 9 bases between. This CDR3 has 14 amino acids.

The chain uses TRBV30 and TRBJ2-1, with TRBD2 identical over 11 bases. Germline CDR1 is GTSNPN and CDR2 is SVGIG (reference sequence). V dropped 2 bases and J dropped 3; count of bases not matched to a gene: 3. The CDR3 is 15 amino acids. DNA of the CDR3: TGTGCCTGGAGTACTAGCGGGGGACGCTACAATGAGCAGTTCTTC. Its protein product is CAWSTSGGRYNEQFF. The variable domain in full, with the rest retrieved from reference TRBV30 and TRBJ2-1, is SQTIHQWPATLVQPVGSPLSLECTVEGTSNPNLYWYRQAAGRGLQLLFYSVGIGQISSEVPQNLSASRPQDRQFILSSKKLLLSDSGFYLCAWSTSGGRYNEQFFGPGTRLTVL.

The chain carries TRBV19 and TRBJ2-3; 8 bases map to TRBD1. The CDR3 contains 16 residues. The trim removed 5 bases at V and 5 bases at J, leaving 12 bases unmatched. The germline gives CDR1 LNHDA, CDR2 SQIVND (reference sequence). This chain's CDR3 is CASSLWTGRSIDTQYF. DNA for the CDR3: TGTGCCAGTAGTCTCTGGACAGGGAGGTCGATAGATACGCAGTATTTT.

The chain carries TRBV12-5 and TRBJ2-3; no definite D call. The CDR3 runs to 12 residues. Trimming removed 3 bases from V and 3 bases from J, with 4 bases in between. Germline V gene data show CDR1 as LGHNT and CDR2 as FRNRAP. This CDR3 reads CASGFETDTQYF. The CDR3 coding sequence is TGTGCTAGTGGTTTTGAGACAGATACGCAGTATTTT.

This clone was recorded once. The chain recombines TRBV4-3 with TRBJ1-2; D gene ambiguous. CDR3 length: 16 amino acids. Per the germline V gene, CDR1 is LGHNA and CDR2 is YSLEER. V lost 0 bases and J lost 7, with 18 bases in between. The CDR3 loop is CASSQELPVFFSGYTF. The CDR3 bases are TGCGCCAGCAGCCAAGAACTCCCGGTCTTCTTCTCTGGCTACACCTTC.

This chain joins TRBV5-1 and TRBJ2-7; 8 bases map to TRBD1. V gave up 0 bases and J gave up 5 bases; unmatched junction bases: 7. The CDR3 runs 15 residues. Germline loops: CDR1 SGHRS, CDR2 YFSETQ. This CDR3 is CASSLEGRGHDEQYF. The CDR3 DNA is TGCGCCAGCAGCTTGGAAGGCAGGGGGCATGACGAGCAGTACTTC.

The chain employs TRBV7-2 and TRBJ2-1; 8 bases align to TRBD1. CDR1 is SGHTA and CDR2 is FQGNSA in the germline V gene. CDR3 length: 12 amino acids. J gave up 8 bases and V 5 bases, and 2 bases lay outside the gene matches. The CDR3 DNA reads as TGTGCCAGCAGCACAGGGGGAGATGAGCAGTTCTTC. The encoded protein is CASSTGGDEQFF.

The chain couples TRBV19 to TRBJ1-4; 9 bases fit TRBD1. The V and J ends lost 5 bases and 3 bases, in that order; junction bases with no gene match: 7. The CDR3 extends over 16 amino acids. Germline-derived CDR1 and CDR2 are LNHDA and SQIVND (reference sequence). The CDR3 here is CASSSRTGAANEKLFF. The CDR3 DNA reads TGTGCCAGTAGTTCCCGGACAGGGGCTGCTAATGAAAAACTGTTTTTT.

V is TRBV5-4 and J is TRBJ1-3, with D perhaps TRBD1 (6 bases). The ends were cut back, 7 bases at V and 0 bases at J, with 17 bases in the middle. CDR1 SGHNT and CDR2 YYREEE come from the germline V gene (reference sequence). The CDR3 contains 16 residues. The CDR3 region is CASFSLGGGSGNTIYF. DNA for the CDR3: TGTGCCAGCTTTTCTCTAGGGGGGGGCTCTGGAAACACCATATATTTT.

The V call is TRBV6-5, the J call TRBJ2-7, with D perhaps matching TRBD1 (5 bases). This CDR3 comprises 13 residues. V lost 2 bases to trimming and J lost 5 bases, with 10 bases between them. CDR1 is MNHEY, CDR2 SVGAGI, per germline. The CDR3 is CASSYRDSHEQYF. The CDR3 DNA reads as TGTGCCAGCAGTTACCGCGACAGCCACGAGCAGTACTTC.

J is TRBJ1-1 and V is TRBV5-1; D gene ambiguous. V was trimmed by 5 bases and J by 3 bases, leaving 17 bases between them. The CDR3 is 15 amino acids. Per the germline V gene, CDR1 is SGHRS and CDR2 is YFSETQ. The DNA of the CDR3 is TGCGCCAGCAGAAGCTGGATCGCGGAGGACACTGAAGCTTTCTTT. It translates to CASRSWIAEDTEAFF. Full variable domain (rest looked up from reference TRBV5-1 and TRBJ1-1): KAGVTQTPRYLIKTRGQQVTLSCSPISGHRSVSWYQQTPGQGLQFLFEYFSETQRNKGNFPGRFSGRQFSNSRSEMNVSTLELGDSALYLCASRSWIAEDTEAFFGQGTRLTVV.

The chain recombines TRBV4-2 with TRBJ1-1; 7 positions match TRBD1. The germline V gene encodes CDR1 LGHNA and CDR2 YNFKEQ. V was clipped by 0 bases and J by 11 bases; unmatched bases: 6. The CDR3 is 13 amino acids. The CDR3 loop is CASSQDVETGAFF. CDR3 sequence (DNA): TGTGCCAGCAGCCAAGATGTGGAGACAGGGGCTTTCTTT.

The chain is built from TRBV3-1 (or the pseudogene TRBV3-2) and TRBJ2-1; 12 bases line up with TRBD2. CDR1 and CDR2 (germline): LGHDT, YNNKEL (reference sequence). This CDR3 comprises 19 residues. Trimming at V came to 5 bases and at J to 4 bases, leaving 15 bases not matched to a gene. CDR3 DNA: TGTGCCAGCAGCTACTCAAATACTCCGACTAGCGGGGGTTACAATGAGCAGTTCTTC. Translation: CASSYSNTPTSGGYNEQFF.

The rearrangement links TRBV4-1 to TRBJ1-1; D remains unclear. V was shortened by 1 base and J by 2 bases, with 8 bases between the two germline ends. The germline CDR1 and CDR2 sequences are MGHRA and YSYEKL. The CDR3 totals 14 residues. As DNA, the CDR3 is TGCGCCAGCAGCCAAGGTTTAAAAAACACTGAAGCTTTCTTT. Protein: CASSQGLKNTEAFF.

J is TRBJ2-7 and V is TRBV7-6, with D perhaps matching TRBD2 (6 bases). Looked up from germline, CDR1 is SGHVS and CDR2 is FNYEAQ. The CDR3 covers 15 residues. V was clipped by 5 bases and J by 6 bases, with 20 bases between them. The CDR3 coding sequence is TGTGCCAGCAGCCAGATGCCGGGACTCTTTTCCGAGCAGTACTTC. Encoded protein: CASSQMPGLFSEQYF.

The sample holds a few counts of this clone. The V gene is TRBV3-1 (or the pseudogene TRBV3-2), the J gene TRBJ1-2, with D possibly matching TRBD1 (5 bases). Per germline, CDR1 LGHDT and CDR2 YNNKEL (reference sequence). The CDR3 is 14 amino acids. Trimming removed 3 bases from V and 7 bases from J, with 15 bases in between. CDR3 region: CASSQLTGVGGYTF. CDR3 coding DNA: TGTGCCAGCAGCCAGTTAACGGGGGTAGGTGGCTACACCTTC.

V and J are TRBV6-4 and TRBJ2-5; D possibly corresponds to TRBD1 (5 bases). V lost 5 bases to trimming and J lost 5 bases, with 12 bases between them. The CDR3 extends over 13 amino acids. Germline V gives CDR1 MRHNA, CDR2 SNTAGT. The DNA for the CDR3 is TGTGCCAGCAGTCTAGACAGTGAGGAGACCCAGTACTTC. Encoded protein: CASSLDSEETQYF.

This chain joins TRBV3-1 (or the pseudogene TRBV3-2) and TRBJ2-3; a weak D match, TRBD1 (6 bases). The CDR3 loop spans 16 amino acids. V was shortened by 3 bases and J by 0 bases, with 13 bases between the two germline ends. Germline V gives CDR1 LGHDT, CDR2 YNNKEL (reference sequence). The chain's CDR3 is CASSQLTGRSTDTQYF. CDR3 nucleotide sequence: TGTGCCAGCAGCCAGCTGACAGGTCGTAGCACAGATACGCAGTATTTT.

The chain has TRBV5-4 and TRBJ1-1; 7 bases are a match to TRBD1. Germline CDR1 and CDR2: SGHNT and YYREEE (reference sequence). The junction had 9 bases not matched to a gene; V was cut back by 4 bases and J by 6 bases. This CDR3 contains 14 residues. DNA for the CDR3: TGTGCCAGCAGCGCACAACTGCAGGGGGCTGAAGCTTTCTTT. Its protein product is CASSAQLQGAEAFF. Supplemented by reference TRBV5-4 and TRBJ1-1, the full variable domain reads ETGVTQSPTHLIKTRGQQVTLRCSSQSGHNTVSWYQQALGQGPQFIFQYYREEENGRGNFPPRFSGLQFPNYSSELNVNALELDDSALYLCASSAQLQGAEAFFGQGTRLTVV.

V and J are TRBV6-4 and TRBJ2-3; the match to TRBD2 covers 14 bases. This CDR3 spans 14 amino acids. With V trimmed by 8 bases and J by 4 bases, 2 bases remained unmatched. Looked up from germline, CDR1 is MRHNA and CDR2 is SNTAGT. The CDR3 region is CASRGLAGADTQYF. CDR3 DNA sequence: TGTGCCAGCCGGGGACTAGCGGGGGCAGATACGCAGTATTTT.

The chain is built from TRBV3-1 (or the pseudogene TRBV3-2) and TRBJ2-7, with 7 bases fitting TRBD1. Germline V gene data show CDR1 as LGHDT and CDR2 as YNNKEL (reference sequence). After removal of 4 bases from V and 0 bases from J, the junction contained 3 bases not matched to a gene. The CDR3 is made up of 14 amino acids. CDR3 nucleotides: TGTGCCAGCAGCCGACAGGGTACCTCCTACGAGCAGTACTTC. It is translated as CASSRQGTSYEQYF.

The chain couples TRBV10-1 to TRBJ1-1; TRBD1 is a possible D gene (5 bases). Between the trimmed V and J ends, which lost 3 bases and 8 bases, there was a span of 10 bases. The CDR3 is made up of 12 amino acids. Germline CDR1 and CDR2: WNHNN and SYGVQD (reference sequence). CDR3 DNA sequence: TGCGCCAGCAGTGAATCGACAGCGGAAGCTTTCTTT. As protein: CASSESTAEAFF.